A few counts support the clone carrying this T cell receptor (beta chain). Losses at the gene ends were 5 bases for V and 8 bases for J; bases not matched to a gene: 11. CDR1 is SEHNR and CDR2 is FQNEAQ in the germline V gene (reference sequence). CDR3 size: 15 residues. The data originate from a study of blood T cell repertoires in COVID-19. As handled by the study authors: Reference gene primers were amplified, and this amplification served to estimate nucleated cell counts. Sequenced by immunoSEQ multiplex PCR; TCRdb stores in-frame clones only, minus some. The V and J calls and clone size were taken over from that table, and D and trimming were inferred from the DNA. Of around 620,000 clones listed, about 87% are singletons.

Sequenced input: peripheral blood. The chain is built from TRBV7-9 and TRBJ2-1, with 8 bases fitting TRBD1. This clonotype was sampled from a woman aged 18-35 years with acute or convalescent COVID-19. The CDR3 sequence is CASSDGTGPFYEQFF. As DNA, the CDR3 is TGTGCCAGCAGCGACGGGACAGGACCTTTTTATGAGCAGTTCTTC.